Listed below are T cell receptor beta chains from one sample, sequenced in a study of T cells after yellow fever vaccination. MiXCR was run by TCRdb on the 5' RACE reads, yielding one entry per CDR3 protein. The table lists under 550,000 distinct CDR3 sequences, about a fifth of them singletons. Sequencing used PBMCs, obtained less than 25 days after the first yellow fever vaccination. The receptors stem from a man in his late teens or twenties who received the YFV17D yellow fever vaccine. CDR3s include the opening cysteine and the closing phenylalanine or tryptophan. A D gene is named only where the DNA matches it firmly. Size is stated for part of the rows, as once, few or many counts, or as a class when the clone is expanded.

j_call,d_call,clone_size,cdr3_length,v_call,cdr3_nt,cdr3_aa
TRBJ1-6,NA,few,15,TRBV12-3/TRBV12-4,TGTGCCAGCAGTTCCTTCACAGGGTCGAATTCACCCCTCCACTTT,CASSSFTGSNSPLHF
TRBJ2-2,TRBD2,NA,15,TRBV7-2,TGTGCCAGCAGCGCTAGCGGGGGCTACACCGGGGAGCTGTTTTTT,CASSASGGYTGELFF
TRBJ2-1,TRBD1,few,15,TRBV9,TGTGCCAGCAGCGTGGGACAGGGACTTTACAATGAGCAGTTCTTC,CASSVGQGLYNEQFF
TRBJ2-1,NA,NA,17,TRBV5-5,TGTGCCAGCAGCCGACCCGACGGCCTGGTTTCGTACAATGAGCAGTTCTTC,CASSRPDGLVSYNEQFF
TRBJ1-1,NA,many,11,TRBV12-3/TRBV12-4,TGTGCCAGCAGTTTGGCGGCCGGGGCTTTCTTT,CASSLAAGAFF
TRBJ1-2,NA,NA,15,TRBV4-3,TGCGCCAGCAGCCAGACCCGACAGGCTCTTAATGGCTACACCTTC,CASSQTRQALNGYTF
TRBJ2-2,TRBD2,few,16,TRBV11-1,TGTGCCAGCAGCAGGCGGGGGGACGCGAACACCGGGGAGCTGTTTTTT,CASSRRGDANTGELFF
TRBJ2-1,NA,NA,13,TRBV12-3/TRBV12-4,TGTGCCAGCGGCCCGGTCTCCTACAATGAGCAGTTCTTC,CASGPVSYNEQFF
TRBJ2-3,NA,NA,14,TRBV7-3,TGTGCCAGCAGCTCTCGGCGGGGCACAGATACGCAGTATTTT,CASSSRRGTDTQYF
TRBJ2-3,TRBD2,NA,15,TRBV7-3,TGTGCCAGCAGCTTAACACTAGCGGGAGCAGATACGCAGTATTTT,CASSLTLAGADTQYF
TRBJ2-2,NA,NA,15,TRBV14,TGTGCCAGCAGCCACCCGCCAGAAAACACCGGGGAGCTGTTTTTT,CASSHPPENTGELFF
TRBJ1-1,NA,many,13,TRBV12-3/TRBV12-4,TGTGCCAGCACCTGGGGGGGGTACACTGAAGCTTTCTTT,CASTWGGYTEAFF
TRBJ1-1,NA,NA,13,TRBV12-3/TRBV12-4,TGTGCCAGCAGTTTTGACCTGAACACTGAAGCTTTCTTT,CASSFDLNTEAFF
TRBJ2-4,NA,NA,14,TRBV12-3/TRBV12-4,TGTGCCAGCAGTTTTTCCGGGGGCTTAAACATTCAGTACTTC,CASSFSGGLNIQYF
TRBJ2-7,TRBD2,NA,15,TRBV7-9,TGTGCCAGCGGAACTCCCGGGACTAGAATCAACGAGCAGTACTTC,CASGTPGTRINEQYF
TRBJ2-1,NA,NA,15,TRBV14,TGTGCCAGCAGCCAAGATCGACAGTACTACAATGAGCAGTTCTTC,CASSQDRQYYNEQFF
TRBJ2-3,NA,NA,14,TRBV10-3,TGTGCCATCAGTGAAACCGGGGGCACAGATACGCAGTATTTT,CAISETGGTDTQYF
TRBJ1-2,TRBD1,NA,17,TRBV6-5,TGTGCCAGCAGTTACTACCTATTTCAGGGGGCTTTCTATGGCTACACCTTC,CASSYYLFQGAFYGYTF
TRBJ1-1,NA,NA,13,TRBV12-3/TRBV12-4,TGTGCCAGCAGAGAGAGTTGGGGCACTGAAGCTTTCTTT,CASRESWGTEAFF
TRBJ2-2,TRBD1,few,15,TRBV5-1,TGCGCCAGCAGCTTACAGGGGGCCTTCACCGGGGAGCTGTTTTTT,CASSLQGAFTGELFF
TRBJ2-7,NA,NA,12,TRBV20-1,TGCAGTGTCTCAGGTCTCCTCTACGAGCAGTACTTC,CSVSGLLYEQYF
TRBJ2-1,NA,NA,9,TRBV20-1,TGCAGTGCTGCCGGGGAGCAGTTCTTC,CSAAGEQFF
TRBJ2-1,TRBD2,NA,15,TRBV4-1,TGCGCCAGCAGCCCAAAAGCGGGGGCCGGGGATGAGCAGTTCTTC,CASSPKAGAGDEQFF
TRBJ2-1,NA,few,13,TRBV11-2,TGTGCCAGCAGCTTAGCTCCGGAGAATGAGCAGTTCTTC,CASSLAPENEQFF
TRBJ2-1,NA,NA,15,TRBV11-3,TGTGCCAGCAGCTTAGGAGGGGTTACCTACAATGAGCAGTTCTTC,CASSLGGVTYNEQFF
TRBJ1-4,TRBD1,few,15,TRBV5-1,TGCGCCAGCAGCCGGGGGACAGCAACTAATGAAAAACTGTTTTTT,CASSRGTATNEKLFF
TRBJ1-6,NA,NA,15,TRBV7-8,TGTGCCAGCAGCTTGGACGGTCCCCGCGATTCACCCCTCCACTTT,CASSLDGPRDSPLHF
TRBJ1-4,NA,NA,14,TRBV4-3,TGCGCCAGCAGCCGAGAAATGACAGGTGAAAAACTGTTTTTT,CASSREMTGEKLFF
TRBJ2-7,TRBD1,NA,14,TRBV7-3,TGTGCCAGCAGCCTTCAACAGGGGTTCGGCGAGCAGTACTTC,CASSLQQGFGEQYF
TRBJ2-6,TRBD2,few,19,TRBV4-2,TGTGCCAGCAGCCAAGATCGTAGCGGGGGTAGCTCTGGGGCCAACGTCCTGACTTTC,CASSQDRSGGSSGANVLTF
TRBJ1-2,NA,few,13,TRBV15,TGTGCCACCAGCACTGGACAGAACTATGGCTACACCTTC,CATSTGQNYGYTF
TRBJ2-5,TRBD2,few,18,TRBV5-1,TGCGCCAGCAGCTCCCTCAACTTCGGACTAGCGGGGGGGCGGACCCAGTACTTC,CASSSLNFGLAGGRTQYF
TRBJ1-2,NA,NA,13,TRBV7-9,TGTGCCAGCAGCTTAGGGGACCGCCTTGGCTACACCTTC,CASSLGDRLGYTF
TRBJ2-3,NA,few,12,TRBV12-3/TRBV12-4,TGTGCCAGCAGTTTATTGGTCCATACGCAGTATTTT,CASSLLVHTQYF
TRBJ1-5,NA,NA,16,TRBV7-9,TGTGCCAGCAGCTCATTTACACGGGGGCTGAATCAGCCCCAGCATTTT,CASSSFTRGLNQPQHF
TRBJ2-5,TRBD2,once,15,TRBV4-1,TGCGCCAGCAGCCAAGACGGGGACTATTCAGAGACCCAGTACTTC,CASSQDGDYSETQYF
TRBJ2-2,TRBD1,few,16,TRBV5-1,TGCGCCAGCAGCCGGAAGACAGGGCCGAACACCGGGGAGCTGTTTTTT,CASSRKTGPNTGELFF
TRBJ1-6,NA,NA,14,TRBV4-1,TGCGCCAGCAGCCAAGACCTTTGGGATTCACCCCTCCACTTT,CASSQDLWDSPLHF
TRBJ2-2,NA,few,17,TRBV12-3/TRBV12-4,TGTGCCAGCAAACTGGGGGGTGGGACAGTTAACACCGGGGAGCTGTTTTTT,CASKLGGGTVNTGELFF
TRBJ2-3,TRBD1,few,16,TRBV20-1,TGCAGTGCTAGAGGGTCGTGGACAGGGAAAACAGATACGCAGTATTTT,CSARGSWTGKTDTQYF
TRBJ2-7,TRBD1,many,17,TRBV6-2/TRBV6-3,TGTGCCAGCAGTCTACCGGGACAGGGAATGAGCTCCTACGAGCAGTACTTC,CASSLPGQGMSSYEQYF
TRBJ2-1,NA,few,13,TRBV24-1,TGTGCCACCAGTGGGGGGCTCTCGCCGGGGCAGTTCTTC,CATSGGLSPGQFF
TRBJ1-1,NA,NA,14,TRBV6-2/TRBV6-3,TGTGCCAGCAGTTTTGACAGATCCTACACTGAAGCTTTCTTT,CASSFDRSYTEAFF
TRBJ2-3,NA,few,15,TRBV5-1,TGCGCCAGCACCTCAGGATGGGGGGCCACAGATACGCAGTATTTT,CASTSGWGATDTQYF
TRBJ2-3,NA,NA,13,TRBV29-1,TGCAGCGTTGAAGTGGCTATCTCGGATACGCAGTATTTT,CSVEVAISDTQYF
TRBJ2-7,TRBD1,NA,15,TRBV20-1,TGCAGTGCGAGCGACAGGACAGGGGCTGTGGACGAGCAGTACTTC,CSASDRTGAVDEQYF